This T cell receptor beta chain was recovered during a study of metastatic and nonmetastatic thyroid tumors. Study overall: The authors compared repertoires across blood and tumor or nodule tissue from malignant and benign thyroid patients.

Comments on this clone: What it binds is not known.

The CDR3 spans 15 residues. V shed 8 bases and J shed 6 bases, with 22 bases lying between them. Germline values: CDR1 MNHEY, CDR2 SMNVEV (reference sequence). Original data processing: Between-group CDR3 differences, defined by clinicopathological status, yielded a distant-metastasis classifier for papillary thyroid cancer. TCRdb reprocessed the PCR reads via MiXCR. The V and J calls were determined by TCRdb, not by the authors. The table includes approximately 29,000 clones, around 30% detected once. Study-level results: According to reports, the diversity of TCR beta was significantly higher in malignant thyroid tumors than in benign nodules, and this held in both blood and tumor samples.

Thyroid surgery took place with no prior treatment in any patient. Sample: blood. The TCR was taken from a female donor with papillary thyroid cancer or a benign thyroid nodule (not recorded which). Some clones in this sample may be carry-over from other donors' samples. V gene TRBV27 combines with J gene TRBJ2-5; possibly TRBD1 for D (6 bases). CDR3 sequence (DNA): TGTGCCAGCCGACTGACGGGACATCAGCAGCAGACCCAGTACTTC. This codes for CASRLTGHQQQTQYF.